This passage covers 24 T cell receptor beta chains from one sample sequenced in a study of blood T cell repertoires in COVID-19. Produced via immunoSEQ multiplex PCR; TCRdb's table is partial and in-frame only. This sample has roughly 200,000 clones, with 87% found just once. The sample was peripheral blood. The receptors stem from a young woman who had recovered from COVID-19.

V is TRBV7-2 and J is TRBJ1-1; 7 bases match TRBD1. After removal of 1 base from V and 7 bases from J, the junction contained 3 bases not matched to a gene. Germline values: CDR1 SGHTA, CDR2 FQGNSA. This CDR3 is built from 13 residues. The DNA of the CDR3 is TGTGCCAGCAGCTTAGAGGGGGCGAGTGAAGCTTTCTTT. This translates into CASSLEGASEAFF.

The V call is TRBV4-1, the J call TRBJ2-7, with D possibly TRBD1 on 6 matching bases. This CDR3 region has 13 residues. The germline V gene encodes CDR1 MGHRA and CDR2 YSYEKL. Trimming removed 4 bases from V and 2 bases from J, with 9 bases in between. CDR3 DNA: TGCGCCAGCAGCCCTGGGGGCCCCTACGAGCAGTACTTC. As protein: CASSPGGPYEQYF.

The rearrangement uses TRBV14 and TRBJ1-6; D remains ambiguous. In germline, CDR1 is SGHDN, CDR2 FVKESK. This CDR3 is built from 16 residues. Deletions cut 4 bases from V and 12 bases from J, with 22 bases between. CDR3 sequence: CASSPGSKMAAEPLHF. The DNA for the CDR3 is TGTGCCAGCAGCCCGGGATCAAAAATGGCCGCGGAACCCCTCCACTTT. The variable domain in full, completed from reference TRBV14 and TRBJ1-6, reads EAGVTQFPSHSVIEKGQTVTLRCDPISGHDNLYWYRRVMGKEIKFLLHFVKESKQDESGMPNNRFLAERTGGTYSTLKVQPAELEDSGVYFCASSPGSKMAAEPLHFGNGTRLTVT.

This CDR3 reads CASSVGLAGTGELFF. The CDR3 DNA is TGTGCCAGCAGCGTGGGACTAGCGGGCACCGGGGAGCTGTTTTTT. The chain uses TRBV7-2 and TRBJ2-2; TRBD2 matches 12 bases. This CDR3 region has 15 residues. With V trimmed by 5 bases and J by 4 bases, 2 bases remained unmatched. Germline CDR1 and CDR2: SGHTA and FQGNSA.

The chain links TRBV7-9 to TRBJ2-5; 8 nucleotides align to TRBD2. Per the germline V gene, CDR1 is SEHNR and CDR2 is FQNEAQ (reference sequence). V lost 3 bases, J lost 3 bases, and 0 bases stayed unmatched. The CDR3 totals 13 residues. The CDR3 is CASSFGREETQYF. In DNA, the CDR3 is TGTGCCAGCAGCTTCGGGAGGGAAGAGACCCAGTACTTC.

This chain connects TRBV7-6 to TRBJ2-3; D might be TRBD1 (6 bases). Trimming left V 7 bases short and J 3 bases short, with 17 bases between. CDR3 length equals 15 residues. CDR1 is SGHVS and CDR2 is FNYEAQ in the germline V gene. CDR3 nucleotides: TGTGCCAGCACCGAAGGGGGTGGGTGGACAGATACGCAGTATTTT. Translation gives CASTEGGGWTDTQYF.

V gene TRBV11-1 combines with J gene TRBJ1-1; 9 bases line up with TRBD1. Germline assignment: CDR1 SGHAT and CDR2 FQDESV (reference sequence). V lost 8 bases, J lost 0 bases, and 1 base stayed unmatched. CDR3 length: 13 residues. Written as DNA, the CDR3 is TGTGCCAGCTGGGACAGGGTGAACACTGAAGCTTTCTTT. This sequence encodes CASWDRVNTEAFF.

The V call is TRBV7-6, the J call TRBJ2-3; no definite D call. The CDR3 length is 13 residues. Germline loops: CDR1 SGHVS, CDR2 FNYEAQ. V gave up 5 bases and J gave up 4 bases, with 10 bases separating them. The CDR3 is CASSPEISDTQYF. In DNA form, the CDR3 reads TGTGCCAGCAGCCCCGAGATTTCAGATACGCAGTATTTT.

V is TRBV24-1 and J is TRBJ2-1; 9 bases line up with TRBD2. Unmatched junction bases numbered 16, after V lost 6 bases and J lost 5 bases. CDR3 size: 18 residues. The germline CDR1 and CDR2 sequences are KGHDR and SFDVKD. The CDR3: CATSIAGEALKGHNEQFF. The CDR3 DNA is TGTGCCACCAGTATAGCGGGGGAAGCTTTAAAGGGACACAATGAGCAGTTCTTC.

The chain employs TRBV6-1 and TRBJ1-2; D call uncertain. Germline V CDR1 and CDR2: MNHNS, SASEGT. Deletions cut 3 bases from V and 1 base from J, with 6 bases between. This CDR3 spans 13 amino acids. The CDR3 sequence: CASSDRGNYGYTF. DNA for the CDR3: TGTGCCAGCAGTGATCGGGGTAACTATGGCTACACCTTC.

Written as DNA, the CDR3 is TGTGCCGTCGGGACTAGCGGCACCGGGGAGCTGTTTTTT. This sequence encodes CAVGTSGTGELFF. This chain uses TRBV12-3 or TRBV12-4 with TRBJ2-2; TRBD2 agrees at 11 bases. The ends lost 11 bases at V and 4 bases at J; junction bases unmatched: 3. This CDR3 has 13 amino acids.

The chain joins TRBV7-3 to TRBJ2-2; tentatively, D is TRBD2 (7 bases). V lost 5 bases and J lost 5, with 15 bases in between. CDR3 size: 15 residues. CDR1 and CDR2 from the germline V gene are SGHTA and FQGTGA. The CDR3 loop reads CASSIQGGSTGELFF. The CDR3 DNA reads TGTGCCAGCAGCATACAGGGAGGGAGTACCGGGGAGCTGTTTTTT. Looking up the rest from reference TRBV7-3 and TRBJ2-2 gives the full variable domain: GAGVSQTPSNKVTEKGKYVELRCDPISGHTALYWYRQSLGQGPEFLIYFQGTGAADDSGLPNDRFFAVRPEGSVSTLKIQRTERGDSAVYLCASSIQGGSTGELFFGEGSRLTVL.

This clone has more than one count but fewer than ten. The chain's CDR3 is CASSAGTGSYEQYF. In DNA form, the CDR3 reads TGTGCCAGTAGCGCCGGGACAGGGTCCTACGAGCAGTACTTC. The rearrangement joins TRBV19 to TRBJ2-7, with TRBD1 matching 9 bases. CDR1 is LNHDA, CDR2 SQIVND, per germline (reference sequence). V shed 6 bases, J shed 1 base, and the junction held 4 bases outside the gene matches. This CDR3 has 14 amino acids.

The chain carries TRBV27 and TRBJ2-7; 7 bases agree with TRBD1. This CDR3 region has 14 residues. V was pared by 7 bases and J by 4 bases, with 10 bases of the junction left unmatched. Germline V gene data show CDR1 as MNHEY and CDR2 as SMNVEV (reference sequence). The DNA of the CDR3 is TGTGCCAGCAACCCTGGGACAGCTTGGTACGAGCAGTACTTC. This sequence encodes CASNPGTAWYEQYF.

The CDR3 loop reads CSVRDSSSYEQYF. DNA of the CDR3: TGCAGCGTCAGGGATTCGAGCTCCTACGAGCAGTACTTC. This sequence joins TRBV29-1 and TRBJ2-7; TRBD1 is a possible D gene (5 bases). This CDR3 comprises 13 residues. V was shortened by 6 bases and J by 0 bases, with 12 bases between the two germline ends. Germline-derived CDR1 and CDR2 are SQVTM and ANQGSEA.

The CDR3 sequence: CASSQERGDYEQYF. The CDR3 bases are TGTGCCAGCAGCCAGGAGCGGGGCGATTACGAGCAGTACTTC. V and J are TRBV7-2 and TRBJ2-7; 7 bases line up with TRBD2. Trimming took 5 bases from V and 4 from J; bases not matched to a gene: 8. The CDR3 is made up of 14 amino acids. The germline CDR1 and CDR2 sequences are SGHTA and FQGNSA.

V gene TRBV18 combines with J gene TRBJ1-5, with TRBD1 as a possible D gene (6 bases). Germline-derived CDR1 and CDR2 are KGHSH and LQKENI. The CDR3 consists of 16 residues. Trimming took off 3 bases at V and 0 bases at J, with 12 bases between the two ends. CDR3 DNA: TGTGCCAGCTCACCGGGGGGGGGCTCTAGCAATCAGCCCCAGCATTTT. It yields the protein CASSPGGGSSNQPQHF. The variable domain in full, with the rest retrieved from reference TRBV18 and TRBJ1-5, is NAGVMQNPRHLVRRRGQEARLRCSPMKGHSHVYWYRQLPEEGLKFMVYLQKENIIDESGMPKERFSAEFPKEGPSILRIQQVVRGDSAAYFCASSPGGGSSNQPQHFGDGTRLSIL.

This clone is a singleton in its sample. The genes are TRBV4-1 and TRBJ1-2, with D possibly matching TRBD1 (5 bases). The CDR3 totals 16 residues. Trimming cost V 0 bases and J 10 bases, with 21 bases left between them. Germline V gives CDR1 MGHRA, CDR2 YSYEKL. The CDR3 DNA follows: TGCGCCAGCAGCCAAGATAAGTGGGGCGGGGCAGCAAACTACACCTTC. Translating gives CASSQDKWGGAANYTF.

This clone was picked up one time. The gene calls are TRBV11-2 and TRBJ2-1; 9 bases map to TRBD1. The CDR3 has 13 residues. J was trimmed by 8 bases and V by 4 bases; bases with no gene match: 3. The germline V gene encodes CDR1 SGHAT and CDR2 FQNNGV. The CDR3 is CASSSGQGDEQFF. The CDR3 DNA reads TGTGCCAGCAGCTCGGGACAGGGAGATGAGCAGTTCTTC.

The V gene is TRBV15, the J gene TRBJ1-2, with 9 bases matching TRBD1. The CDR3 has 13 amino acids. The V and J ends lost 5 bases and 8 bases, in that order; junction bases with no gene match: 6. Germline V gives CDR1 LNHNV, CDR2 YYDKDF (reference sequence). This CDR3 reads CATSEGQGTGYTF. The CDR3 DNA follows: TGTGCCACCAGCGAAGGACAGGGGACGGGCTACACCTTC.

The chain links TRBV2 to TRBJ1-1; TRBD1 matches 8 bases. Germline V gene sequence: CDR1 SNHLY, CDR2 FYNNEI. The CDR3 loop spans 18 amino acids. Trimming at V came to 4 bases and at J to 0 bases, leaving 13 bases not matched to a gene. CDR3 sequence reads: CASSGDRLESLMNTEAFF. CDR3 in DNA: TGTGCCAGCAGTGGGGACAGGCTAGAATCCCTCATGAACACTGAAGCTTTCTTT.

The J gene is TRBJ2-2, the V gene TRBV12-3 or TRBV12-4; possible D gene TRBD2, 5 bases. The germline V and J ends were trimmed by 2 bases and 6 bases, with 7 bases remaining between them. The CDR3 covers 13 residues. The CDR3 nucleotides read TGTGCCAGCAGTTTACCGGGATCCGGGGAGCTGTTTTTT. Translation: CASSLPGSGELFF.

This clone was counted only a few times. This chain connects TRBV25-1 to TRBJ2-3; 7 nucleotides align to TRBD1. This CDR3 region has 17 residues. CDR1 is MGHDK and CDR2 is SYGVNS in the germline V gene. The ends lost 4 bases at V and 1 base at J; junction bases unmatched: 11. CDR3 nucleotide sequence: TGTGCCAGCAGTGCAAAGAGTCGGGACAGCGGCACAGATACGCAGTATTTT. As protein: CASSAKSRDSGTDTQYF.

This clone has just a few counts. The genes are TRBV7-9 and TRBJ2-7, with TRBD1 identical over 9 bases. V lost 4 bases, J lost 2 bases, and 3 bases stayed unmatched. The CDR3 consists of 14 residues. Germline lookup yields CDR1 SEHNR and CDR2 FQNEAQ (reference sequence). The DNA of the CDR3 is TGTGCCAGCAGCTCGGGACAGGGACCCTACGAGCAGTACTTC. Its protein product is CASSSGQGPYEQYF.